The clone carrying this TCR beta chain has a handful of counts. In the authors' workflow: Reference gene primer amplification gave nucleated cell count estimates. TCRdb keeps only in-frame clones here, not all; method: immunoSEQ multiplex PCR. That table gives V, J and clone size, and the DNA gave D and trimming. The repertoire holds over 100,000 clones, with around 86% as singletons. The sample is drawn from a study of blood T cell repertoires in COVID-19. Study background: From the United States, Italy and Spain came samples of acute and convalescent COVID-19. Sample material is recorded as cDNA or gDNA derived from T cells, B-cell-depleted T cells, or PBMCs.

V shed 7 bases and J shed 8 bases, with 14 bases lying between them. Germline-derived CDR1 and CDR2 are SNHLY and FYNNEI. The CDR3 has 12 amino acids. Seattle's cohort entered during active infection and was followed longitudinally. The gene calls are TRBV2 and TRBJ1-2; D gene unclear. This TCR was sampled from a woman aged 65 to 85 with COVID-19, enrolled during active disease. Input material: peripheral blood. DNA of the CDR3: TGTGCCAGCACAGTCGCTCGAGGAGGCTACACCTTC. The encoded protein is CASTVARGGYTF. The complete variable domain, with remaining parts taken from reference TRBV2 and TRBJ1-2, reads EPEVTQTPSHQVTQMGQEVILRCVPISNHLYFYWYRQILGQKVEFLVSFYNNEISEKSEIFDDQFSVERPDGSNFTLKIRSTKLEDSAMYFCASTVARGGYTFGSGTRLTVV.